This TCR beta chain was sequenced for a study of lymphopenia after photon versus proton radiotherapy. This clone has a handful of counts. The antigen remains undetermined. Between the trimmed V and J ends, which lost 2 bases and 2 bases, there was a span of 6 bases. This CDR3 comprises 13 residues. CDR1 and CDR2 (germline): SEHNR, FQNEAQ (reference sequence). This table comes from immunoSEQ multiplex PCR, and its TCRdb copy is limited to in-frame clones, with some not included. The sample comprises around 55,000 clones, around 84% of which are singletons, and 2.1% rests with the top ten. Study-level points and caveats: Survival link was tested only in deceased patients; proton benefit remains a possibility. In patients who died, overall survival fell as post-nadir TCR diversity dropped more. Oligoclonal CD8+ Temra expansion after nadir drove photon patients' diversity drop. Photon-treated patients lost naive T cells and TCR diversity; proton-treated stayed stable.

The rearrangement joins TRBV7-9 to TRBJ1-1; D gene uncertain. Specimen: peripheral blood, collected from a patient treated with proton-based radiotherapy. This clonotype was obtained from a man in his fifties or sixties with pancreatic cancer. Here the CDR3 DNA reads TGTGCCAGCAGCTTACAAATCAACACTGAAGCTTTCTTT. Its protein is CASSLQINTEAFF.